This T cell receptor beta chain was sequenced during a study of regulatory and conventional T cells in RAG deficiency. Study-wide findings and caveats: Omenn patients showed >75% Treg-Tconv overlap and shorter CDR3 lengths. Shannon entropy was markedly lower and Simpson indices higher in RAG-deficient patients than control T-cell subsets. Sorted Omenn CD25-high CD127-low cells may not be bona fide Tregs.

With respect to this clone: What it recognizes is unknown.

Genomic DNA came from blood conventional CD4+ T cells gated CD25-low CD127-high. Produced via immunoSEQ multiplex PCR; TCRdb's table is partial and in-frame only. Here the sample spans fewer than 30,000 clones, over 90% being singletons. The germline V gene has CDR1 KGHSH and CDR2 LQKENI. The CDR3 loop spans 15 amino acids. V was pared by 4 bases and J by 3 bases, with 5 bases of the junction left unmatched. The same sample was also studied in work on regulatory T cells. That paper states: Primers: 52 TRBV forward and 13 TRBJ reverse.

Sequenced material: CD25- CD4+ T cells sorted from blood. The origin of this receptor is a human donor in good health. The chain joins TRBV18 to TRBJ1-4; TRBD1 aligns across 7 bases. DNA of the CDR3: TGTGCCAGCTCACGGACGGACAGGCCTAATGAAAAACTGTTTTTT. Translating gives CASSRTDRPNEKLFF.